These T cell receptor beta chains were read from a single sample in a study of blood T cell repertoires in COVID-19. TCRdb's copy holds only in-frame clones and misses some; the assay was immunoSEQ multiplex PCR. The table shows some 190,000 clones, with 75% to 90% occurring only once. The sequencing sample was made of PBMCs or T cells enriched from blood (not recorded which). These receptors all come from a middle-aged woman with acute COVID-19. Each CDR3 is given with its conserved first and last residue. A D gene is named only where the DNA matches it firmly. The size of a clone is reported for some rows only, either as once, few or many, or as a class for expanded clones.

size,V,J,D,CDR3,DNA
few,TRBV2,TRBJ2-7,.,CASSASGYEQYF,TGTGCCAGCAGCGCGTCAGGATACGAGCAGTACTTC
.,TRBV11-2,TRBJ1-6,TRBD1,CASSLGGAGGKSPLHF,TGTGCCAGCAGCTTAGGGGGGGCAGGGGGAAAGTCACCCCTCCACTTT
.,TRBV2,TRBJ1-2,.,CASSSPGGAWGYTF,TGTGCCAGCAGCTCACCAGGAGGGGCATGGGGCTACACCTTC
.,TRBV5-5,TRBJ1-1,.,CASSPPGIGNTEAFF,TGTGCCAGCAGCCCGCCAGGGATTGGGAACACTGAAGCTTTCTTT
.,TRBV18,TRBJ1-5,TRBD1,CASSPGQANSNQPQHF,TGTGCCAGCTCACCTGGACAGGCGAATAGCAATCAGCCCCAGCATTTT
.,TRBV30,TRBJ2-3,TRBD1,CAWRTGGAGTGPDTQYF,TGTGCCTGGAGGACGGGTGGAGCCGGGACAGGGCCAGATACGCAGTATTTT
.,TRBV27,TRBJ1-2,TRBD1,CASSLSGGAYGYTF,TGTGCCAGCAGTTTATCAGGGGGCGCCTATGGCTACACCTTC
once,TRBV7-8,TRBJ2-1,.,CASSFQTMSSYNEQFF,TGTGCCAGCAGCTTTCAAACGATGAGCTCCTACAATGAGCAGTTCTTC
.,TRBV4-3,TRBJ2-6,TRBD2,CASSQDWSGGSGANVLTF,TGCGCCAGCAGCCAAGATTGGTCGGGGGGCTCTGGGGCCAACGTCCTGACTTTC
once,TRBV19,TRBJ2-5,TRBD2,CASSALTGTSGRQETQYF,TGTGCCAGTAGTGCACTCACCGGGACTAGCGGGAGACAAGAGACCCAGTACTTC
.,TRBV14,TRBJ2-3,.,CASSHIASDTQYF,TGTGCCAGCAGCCATATCGCTAGCGATACGCAGTATTTT
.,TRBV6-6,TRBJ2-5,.,CASSLTAGETQYF,TGTGCCAGCAGTTTGACGGCAGGGGAGACCCAGTACTTC
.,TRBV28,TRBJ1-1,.,CATRRMNTEAFF,TGTGCCACTAGACGGATGAACACTGAAGCTTTCTTT
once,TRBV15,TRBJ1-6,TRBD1,CATSRDPGGDSPLHF,TGTGCCACCAGCAGAGACCCAGGGGGAGATTCACCCCTCCACTTT
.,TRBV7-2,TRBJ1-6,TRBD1,CASSYRQGAVGSPLHF,TGTGCCAGCAGCTACCGACAGGGGGCGGTTGGTTCACCCCTCCACTTT
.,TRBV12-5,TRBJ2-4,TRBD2,CASGLTWTSVNIQYF,TGTGCTAGTGGTTTGACCTGGACTAGCGTCAACATTCAGTACTTC
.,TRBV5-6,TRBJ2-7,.,CASSLDRYGSYEQYF,TGTGCCAGCAGCTTGGACAGGTATGGGTCCTACGAGCAGTACTTC
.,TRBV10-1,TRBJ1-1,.,CASSDRQLEAFF,TGCGCCAGCAGTGATAGACAGCTTGAAGCTTTCTTT
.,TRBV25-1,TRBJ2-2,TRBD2,CASSGDLAGVQFF,TGTGCCAGCAGTGGAGACCTAGCGGGGGTCCAGTTTTTT
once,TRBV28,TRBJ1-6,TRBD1,CASSLTGGQGNSPLHF,TGTGCCAGCAGTTTAACGGGGGGACAGGGGAATTCACCCCTCCACTTT
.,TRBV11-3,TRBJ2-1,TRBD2,CASSRGLVPNEQFF,TGTGCCAGCAGCCGTGGACTAGTTCCCAATGAGCAGTTCTTC
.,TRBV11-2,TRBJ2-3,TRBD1,CASSLESGRGHRDTQYF,TGTGCCAGCAGCTTAGAGTCGGGCAGGGGGCATAGAGATACGCAGTATTTT
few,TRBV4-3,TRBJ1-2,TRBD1,CASSQVVQSQGAGGYTF,TGCGCCAGCAGCCAGGTAGTTCAATCGCAGGGGGCAGGTGGCTACACCTTC
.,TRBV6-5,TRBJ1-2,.,CASRSSGEGYGYTF,TGTGCCTCCCGAAGCTCGGGGGAGGGGTATGGCTACACCTTC
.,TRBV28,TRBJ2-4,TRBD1,CASSEGQLQKIQYF,TGTGCCAGCAGCGAGGGACAGCTCCAAAAAATTCAGTACTTC
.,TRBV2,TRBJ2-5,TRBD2,CASSGGTSGGTGVVAQYF,TGTGCCAGCAGTGGCGGGACTAGCGGGGGGACGGGGGTGGTGGCCCAGTACTTC
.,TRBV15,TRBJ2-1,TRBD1,CATNPGTEINEQFF,TGTGCCACCAACCCCGGGACAGAGATCAATGAGCAGTTCTTC
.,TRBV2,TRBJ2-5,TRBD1,CASSRDSQETQYF,TGTGCCAGCAGTCGGGACAGCCAAGAGACCCAGTACTTC
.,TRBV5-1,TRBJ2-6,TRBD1,CASSLSGPDRGGPGANVLTF,TGCGCCAGCAGCTTGAGCGGGCCCGACAGGGGGGGGCCGGGGGCCAACGTCCTGACTTTC
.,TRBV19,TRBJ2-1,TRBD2,CASRVSGGFYNEQFF,TGTGCCAGTAGGGTTAGCGGGGGATTTTACAATGAGCAGTTCTTC
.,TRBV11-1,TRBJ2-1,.,CASSSRRGSYNEQFF,TGTGCCAGCAGCTCCAGACGGGGGAGTTACAATGAGCAGTTCTTC
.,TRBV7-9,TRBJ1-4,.,CASSFAGTYTTNEKLFF,TGTGCCAGCAGCTTTGCAGGGACATATACAACTAATGAAAAACTGTTTTTT
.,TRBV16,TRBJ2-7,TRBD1,CASSTTNPGQGVYEQYF,TGTGCCAGCAGCACCACTAATCCGGGACAGGGCGTATACGAGCAGTACTTC
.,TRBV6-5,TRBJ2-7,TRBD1,CASSYSDRAEQYF,TGTGCCAGCAGTTACTCGGACAGGGCCGAGCAGTACTTC
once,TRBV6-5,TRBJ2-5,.,CASSPGGGAWTQYF,TGTGCCAGCAGTCCCGGTGGGGGGGCGTGGACCCAGTACTTC
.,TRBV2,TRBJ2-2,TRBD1,CASRGQGGTGELFF,TGTGCCAGCAGGGGACAGGGGGGGACCGGGGAGCTGTTTTTT
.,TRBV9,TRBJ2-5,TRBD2,CASSVGSSGSKETQYF,TGTGCCAGCAGCGTAGGGTCTAGCGGGAGTAAAGAGACCCAGTACTTC
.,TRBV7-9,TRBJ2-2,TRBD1,CASSLGDRDTGELFF,TGTGCCAGCAGCTTAGGGGACAGGGACACCGGGGAGCTGTTTTTT
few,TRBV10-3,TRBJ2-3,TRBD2,CAISEYIGGSPSDTQYF,TGTGCCATCAGTGAGTACATCGGCGGGAGTCCATCAGATACGCAGTATTTT
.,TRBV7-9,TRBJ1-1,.,CASSLEGPGREAFF,TGTGCCAGCAGCTTAGAGGGTCCGGGGAGGGAAGCTTTCTTT
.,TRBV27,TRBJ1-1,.,CASSIQRNTEAFF,TGTGCCAGCAGTATACAGAGGAACACTGAAGCTTTCTTT
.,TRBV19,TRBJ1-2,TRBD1,CASSPGTAINYGYTF,TGTGCCAGTTCACCCGGGACAGCCATTAACTATGGCTACACCTTC
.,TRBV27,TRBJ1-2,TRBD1,CASRDRGRYGYTF,TGTGCCAGCAGAGACAGGGGGAGGTATGGCTACACCTTC
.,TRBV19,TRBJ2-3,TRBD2,CASSIMVAGGDTQYF,TGTGCCAGTAGTATAATGGTAGCGGGCGGGGATACGCAGTATTTT